These 16 T cell receptor beta chains were all obtained from the same sample, sequenced in a study of T cell responses to AZD1222 COVID-19 vaccine. The table came from immunoSEQ multiplex PCR; TCRdb's copy has only in-frame clones and leaves some out. The data show fewer than 150,000 clones, about 91% seen once. Here the sequenced sample was peripheral blood, taken on day 0 of AZD1222 vaccination. The receptors stem from an adult in good health.

In the case of this clone: The same CDR3 also results from other DNA sequences found in this sample. The chain couples TRBV18 to TRBJ1-1; D gene uncertain. The CDR3 is made up of 13 amino acids. CDR1 is KGHSH and CDR2 is LQKENI in the germline V gene. V lost 3 bases and J lost 0, with 5 bases in between. For the CDR3, the DNA is TGTGCCAGCTCACCTTCCTTGAACACTGAAGCTTTCTTT. Amino acid sequence: CASSPSLNTEAFF.

V gene TRBV19 combines with J gene TRBJ1-2, with 12 bases aligning to TRBD1. There are 17 residues in the CDR3. Germline V CDR1 and CDR2: LNHDA, SQIVND (reference sequence). V was pared by 8 bases and J by 2 bases, with 12 bases of the junction left unmatched. CDR3 in amino acids: CASSTGTGGFLNYGYTF. The CDR3 DNA reads TGTGCCAGTTCAACCGGGACAGGGGGCTTTCTCAACTATGGCTACACCTTC.

This chain uses TRBV28 with TRBJ2-1, with 14 bases that match TRBD2. V dropped 5 bases and J dropped 6; count of bases not matched to a gene: 3. This CDR3 is 15 amino acids long. CDR1 and CDR2 from the germline V gene are MDHEN and SYDVKM. CDR3 sequence: CASSGTSGRINEQFF. CDR3 sequence (DNA): TGTGCCAGCAGTGGGACTAGCGGGAGAATCAATGAGCAGTTCTTC. Full variable domain (outside the CDR3, taken from reference TRBV28 and TRBJ2-1): DVKVTQSSRYLVKRTGEKVFLECVQDMDHENMFWYRQDPGLGLRLIYFSYDVKMKEKGDIPEGYSVSREKKERFSLILESASTNQTSMYLCASSGTSGRINEQFFGPGTRLTVL.

The chain joins TRBV30 to TRBJ1-4; no clear D gene. The CDR3 is 13 residues long. The germline V and J ends were trimmed by 5 bases and 4 bases, with 11 bases remaining between them. The germline V gene encodes CDR1 GTSNPN and CDR2 SVGIG (reference sequence). This chain's CDR3 is CAWGRNFNEKLFF. In DNA form, the CDR3 reads TGTGCCTGGGGGCGGAACTTTAATGAAAAACTGTTTTTT.

This clone was observed a handful of times. The sample contains more than one DNA sequence encoding this CDR3. This sequence joins TRBV27 and TRBJ2-7; 11 positions match TRBD1. Germline assignment: CDR1 MNHEY and CDR2 SMNVEV (reference sequence). V gave up 4 bases and J gave up 3 bases; unmatched junction bases: 2. The CDR3 loop spans 14 amino acids. CDR3 loop: CASSSGTGGYEQYF. The CDR3 DNA reads as TGTGCCAGCAGTTCTGGGACAGGGGGCTACGAGCAGTACTTC.

This chain connects TRBV18 to TRBJ1-3; D perhaps matches TRBD1 (5 bases). This CDR3 comprises 15 residues. Trimming took 4 bases from V and 1 from J, leaving 11 bases between them. Germline CDR1 reads KGHSH; CDR2 reads LQKENI. This CDR3 is CASSLQGNSGNTIYF. The CDR3, as DNA: TGTGCCAGCTCACTGCAGGGTAATTCTGGAAACACCATATATTTT.

The chain is built from TRBV12-2 and TRBJ2-5. TRBV12-2 is designated a pseudogene. The CDR3 is made up of 14 amino acids. This CDR3 is CASRLVIGGETQYF. CDR3 DNA: TGTGCAAGTCGCTTAGTCATAGGGGGGGAGACCCAGTACTTC.

The chain couples TRBV7-9 to TRBJ1-4, with D possibly matching TRBD1 (5 bases). This CDR3 contains 14 residues. Trimming shortened V by 5 bases and J by 4 bases, and 11 bases separated the two germline ends. Germline V gene sequence: CDR1 SEHNR, CDR2 FQNEAQ (reference sequence). CDR3 in amino acids: CASSPYDSNEKLFF. CDR3 DNA: TGTGCCAGCAGCCCATACGACAGTAATGAAAAACTGTTTTTT.

CDR3 in amino acids: CASRVIGGQDQETQYF. The CDR3 region has the DNA TGTGCCAGCAGAGTGATAGGTGGGCAGGACCAAGAGACCCAGTACTTC. J is TRBJ2-5 and V is TRBV27; D is unresolved. Germline V gene lookup returns CDR1 MNHEY and CDR2 SMNVEV (reference sequence). The length of the CDR3 is 16 residues. Trimming pared 6 bases from V and 0 bases from J, leaving 17 bases between.

The V and J genes are TRBV28 and TRBJ1-5; perhaps TRBD1 as D (6 bases). Germline lookup yields CDR1 MDHEN and CDR2 SYDVKM. The CDR3 totals 15 residues. The ends were cut back, 5 bases at V and 1 base at J, with 12 bases in the middle. The CDR3: CASSTGTLSNQPQHF. The DNA of the CDR3 is TGTGCCAGCAGTACCGGGACACTCAGCAATCAGCCCCAGCATTTT.

The CDR3 reads CATSTGRSGVGYNEQFF. CDR3 coding DNA: TGTGCCACCAGCACGGGCCGTAGCGGGGTGGGGTACAATGAGCAGTTCTTC. The chain combines TRBV15 with TRBJ2-1; 8 nucleotides agree with TRBD2. From germline, CDR1 is LNHNV and CDR2 YYDKDF (reference sequence). V trimming: 4 bases; J trimming: 4 bases; junction bases outside the gene matches: 12. This CDR3 is 17 amino acids long. The full variable domain, with the rest looked up from reference TRBV15 and TRBJ2-1, is DAMVIQNPRYQVTQFGKPVTLSCSQTLNHNVMYWYQQKSSQAPKLLFHYYDKDFNNEADTPDNFQSRRPNTSFCFLDIRSPGLGDTAMYLCATSTGRSGVGYNEQFFGPGTRLTVL.

The chain joins TRBV19 to TRBJ2-5, with a tentative D call TRBD1 (5 bases). The CDR3 runs 13 residues. Germline lookup yields CDR1 LNHDA and CDR2 SQIVND (reference sequence). V was cut by 4 bases and J by 5 bases, with 11 bases left in between. CDR3 in amino acids: CASSRTTAETQYF. The CDR3 DNA follows: TGTGCCAGTAGTAGGACGACAGCGGAGACCCAGTACTTC.

This clone was recorded only once. CDR3 DNA: TGTGCCACCGCAGGGGAGGGAAGCAATCAGCCCCAGCATTTT. Residues: CATAGEGSNQPQHF. This sequence joins TRBV2 and TRBJ1-5, with a possible D match to TRBD1 (6 bases). Germline V gene data show CDR1 as SNHLY and CDR2 as FYNNEI. The CDR3 is 14 residues long. Trimming took 10 bases from V and 1 from J, leaving 14 bases between them. The whole variable domain, remainder taken from reference TRBV2 and TRBJ1-5, is EPEVTQTPSHQVTQMGQEVILRCVPISNHLYFYWYRQILGQKVEFLVSFYNNEISEKSEIFDDQFSVERPDGSNFTLKIRSTKLEDSAMYFCATAGEGSNQPQHFGDGTRLSIL.

The rearrangement uses TRBV7-9 and TRBJ1-1, with D perhaps TRBD1 (5 bases). V was cut by 1 base and J by 3 bases, with 9 bases left in between. Germline CDR1 SEHNR, CDR2 FQNEAQ (reference sequence). The CDR3 consists of 14 residues. The CDR3 DNA is TGTGCCAGCAGCTTAGGCATAGGGGACACTGAAGCTTTCTTT. It translates to CASSLGIGDTEAFF.

This chain uses TRBV27 with TRBJ2-2, with unresolved D. CDR3 length equals 12 residues. V lost 6 bases and J 6 bases, leaving 8 bases between the germline ends. Germline V gene data show CDR1 as MNHEY and CDR2 as SMNVEV (reference sequence). The CDR3 sequence is CASRTGSGELFF. The CDR3 DNA is TGTGCCAGCAGGACGGGTTCCGGGGAGCTGTTTTTT.

V usage is TRBV13 and J usage is TRBJ2-7; TRBD1 aligns across 8 bases. This CDR3 is built from 14 residues. Germline assignment: CDR1 PRHDT and CDR2 FYEKMQ (reference sequence). With V trimmed by 4 bases and J by 3 bases, 5 bases remained unmatched. The CDR3 bases are TGTGCCAGCAGCTCCCCCGGACAGGGCTACGAGCAGTACTTC. It codes for CASSSPGQGYEQYF.